These 3 T cell receptor beta chains came from one sample sequenced in a study of naive and memory T cell subsets. The beta constant-region primer was an equimolar mix of two oligonucleotides covering TRBC1 and TRBC2. MiXCR was run by TCRdb on the UMI-ligation and nested PCR reads, yielding one entry per CDR3 protein. The repertoire includes about 150,000 distinct CDR3 sequences, 15% to 20% of them detected once, and about 0.14% sits in the top ten. Sequencing was carried out using naive CD4+ T cells from blood. All receptors come from a human donor in good health.

This clonotype was seen a few times. This chain's CDR3 is CASSLRTGNTGELFF. In DNA form, the CDR3 reads TGTGCCAGCAGCCTCCGGACAGGCAACACCGGGGAGCTGTTTTTT. The chain joins TRBV7-2 to TRBJ2-2; 7 bases map to TRBD1. CDR3 length: 15 amino acids. V shed 5 bases, J shed 2 bases, and the junction held 5 bases outside the gene matches. Germline CDR1 reads SGHTA; CDR2 reads FQGNSA.

This clonotype has more than one count but fewer than ten. The V gene is TRBV20-1, the J gene TRBJ2-3; D gene unclear. The CDR3 loop spans 12 amino acids. Trimming removed 2 bases from V and 0 bases from J, with 3 bases in between. Germline V lookup: CDR1 DFQATT, CDR2 SNEGSKA (reference sequence). The CDR3 here is CSARPSTDTQYF. CDR3 nucleotide sequence: TGCAGTGCTAGACCCAGCACAGATACGCAGTATTTT.

V and J are TRBV18 and TRBJ1-4; TRBD1 might be the D (6 bases). The V end lost 1 base, the J end lost 5 bases, and 20 bases lay between the germline ends. CDR3 length equals 18 residues. Germline V CDR1 and CDR2: KGHSH, LQKENI. CDR3 in amino acids: CASSPLSGTRGLNEKLFF. CDR3 in DNA: TGTGCCAGCTCACCACTGTCCGGGACAAGGGGCCTAAATGAAAAACTGTTTTTT.